This passage covers 32 T cell receptor beta chains from one sample sequenced in a study of OX40 agonist ivuxolimab in advanced cancers. Clones were sequenced by immunoSEQ multiplex PCR, and TCRdb holds only the in-frame ones, with some missing. The sample has some 87,000 clones, about 90% seen once. The sample here was CD4+ or CD8+ T cells sorted from blood, taken in a trial of the OX40 agonist ivuxolimab. These receptors all stem from an adult with an advanced solid tumor such as melanoma, head and neck, liver or kidney cancer.

In regard to this clone: One junction end does not reproduce the germline sequence, and a read error may be involved. Other nucleotide sequences from this sample produce the same CDR3. The chain is built from TRBV7-7 and TRBJ2-5; D may be TRBD2 (6 bases). The CDR3 totals 14 residues. The germline V gene encodes CDR1 SSHAT and CDR2 FNYEAQ (reference sequence). CDR3 bases: TGTGCTAGCAGCTTAGGAGGGCCTCAAGAGACCCAGTACTTC. Translation gives CASSLGGPQETQYF.

The rearrangement links TRBV21-1 to TRBJ2-7; the DNA was not used to check the table's D call, TRBD2. TRBV21-1 is listed as a pseudogene. This CDR3 comprises 14 residues. The CDR3 coding sequence is TGTGCCAGCCACACTAGCGGGAGCTCCTACGAGCAGTACTTC. This encodes CASHTSGSSYEQYF.

In nucleotides, the CDR3 is TGCGCCAGCAGCTCGGGCCCCTCAAGAGGCTACACCTTC. Its translation: CASSSGPSRGYTF. This chain joins TRBV5-1 and TRBJ1-2; D gene ambiguous. CDR3 size: 13 residues. V was shortened by 3 bases and J by 8 bases, with 14 bases between the two germline ends. Germline CDR1 SGHRS, CDR2 YFSETQ.

The chain carries TRBV30 and TRBJ2-7; 10 nucleotides agree with TRBD1. Trimming took 4 bases from V and 8 from J; bases not matched to a gene: 11. Germline CDR1 and CDR2: GTSNPN and SVGIG (reference sequence). This CDR3 spans 14 amino acids. CDR3 sequence reads: CAWTNTGTGDKQYF. The DNA of the CDR3 is TGTGCCTGGACCAATACCGGGACAGGGGATAAGCAGTACTTC. The complete variable domain, with remaining parts taken from reference TRBV30 and TRBJ2-7, reads SQTIHQWPATLVQPVGSPLSLECTVEGTSNPNLYWYRQAAGRGLQLLFYSVGIGQISSEVPQNLSASRPQDRQFILSSKKLLLSDSGFYLCAWTNTGTGDKQYFGPGTRLTVT.

The chain links TRBV19 to TRBJ1-2; TRBD1 matches 7 bases. Germline CDR1 and CDR2: LNHDA and SQIVND (reference sequence). V trimming: 5 bases; J trimming: 6 bases; junction bases outside the gene matches: 6. The length of the CDR3 is 13 residues. CDR3 coding DNA: TGTGCCAGTAGTGCCAGGGGGAAGAATGGCTACACCTTC. Protein: CASSARGKNGYTF.

The CDR3 DNA reads TGTGCCATCAGTGGACAGGGCCTTAACCAAGAGACCCAGTACTTC. Amino acids: CAISGQGLNQETQYF. V and J are TRBV10-3 and TRBJ2-5, with 7 nucleotides matching TRBD1. In germline, CDR1 is ENHRY, CDR2 SYGVKD. Trimming took 4 bases from V and 0 from J; bases not matched to a gene: 5. The CDR3 is made up of 15 amino acids.

The V call is TRBV7-9, the J call TRBJ2-5; D possibly corresponds to TRBD1 (5 bases). The V end was cut by 3 bases, the J end by 3 bases, with 5 bases between. Germline V gives CDR1 SEHNR, CDR2 FQNEAQ (reference sequence). The CDR3 is 12 amino acids. CDR3 in amino acids: CASSFREETQYF. CDR3 in DNA: TGTGCCAGCAGCTTCAGGGAAGAGACCCAGTACTTC.

The V call is TRBV28, the J call TRBJ1-6; D possibly corresponds to TRBD1 (5 bases). This CDR3 comprises 15 residues. The V end lost 4 bases, the J end lost 9 bases, and 16 bases lay between the germline ends. Germline CDR1 MDHEN, CDR2 SYDVKM. CDR3 sequence (DNA): TGTGCCAGCAGTTCCTGGCAGGGCAATAGTTCACCCCTCCACTTT. Its protein product is CASSSWQGNSSPLHF.

The rearrangement links TRBV19 to TRBJ2-3; possible D gene TRBD2, 6 bases. Germline assignment: CDR1 LNHDA and CDR2 SQIVND (reference sequence). The length of the CDR3 is 13 residues. The V end lost 4 bases, the J end lost 10 bases, and 15 bases lay between the germline ends. The CDR3 bases are TGTGCCAGTAGTAAGGAGACGGGGGTTCCGCAGTATTTT. This codes for CASSKETGVPQYF.

The V gene is TRBV7-2, the J gene TRBJ2-7; D not certain. The length of the CDR3 is 16 residues. The germline CDR1 and CDR2 sequences are SGHTA and FQGNSA. Deletions cut 1 base from V and 2 bases from J, with 15 bases between. This chain's CDR3 is CASSLVYSSWAYEQYF. CDR3 nucleotides: TGTGCCAGCAGCTTAGTCTACTCCTCTTGGGCCTACGAGCAGTACTTC.

The chain couples TRBV29-1 to TRBJ1-2; D is unresolved. CDR3 length: 12 residues. V shed 6 bases and J shed 7 bases, with 15 bases lying between them. Germline CDR1 and CDR2: SQVTM and ANQGSEA. CDR3 loop: CSVARASGGYTF. DNA for the CDR3: TGCAGCGTCGCGAGGGCCTCCGGTGGCTACACCTTC.

The chain couples TRBV28 to TRBJ1-5; 7 nucleotides line up with TRBD1. CDR1 is MDHEN, CDR2 SYDVKM, per germline. J gave up 2 bases and V 5 bases, and 9 bases lay outside the gene matches. The CDR3 loop spans 16 amino acids. The DNA for the CDR3 is TGTGCCAGCAGTCTCACGTACGGGACAGGCAATCAGCCCCAGCATTTT. As protein: CASSLTYGTGNQPQHF.

The V gene is TRBV5-4, the J gene TRBJ2-2; a possible D gene is TRBD2 (7 bases). Germline V gene sequence: CDR1 SGHNT, CDR2 YYREEE (reference sequence). The CDR3 is 16 amino acids. V lost 5 bases and J 2 bases, leaving 16 bases between the germline ends. The CDR3 bases are TGTGCCAGCAGTTCCGGGGGGCTGGGAAACACCGGGGAGCTGTTTTTT. The encoded protein is CASSSGGLGNTGELFF. The full variable domain, completed using reference TRBV5-4 and TRBJ2-2, is ETGVTQSPTHLIKTRGQQVTLRCSSQSGHNTVSWYQQALGQGPQFIFQYYREEENGRGNFPPRFSGLQFPNYSSELNVNALELDDSALYLCASSSGGLGNTGELFFGEGSRLTVL.

This clone was observed a single time. This chain connects TRBV18 to TRBJ2-4; D is tentatively TRBD1 or TRBD2 (5 bases each). The CDR3 contains 16 residues. Per germline, CDR1 KGHSH and CDR2 LQKENI. V lost 6 bases and J 4 bases, leaving 19 bases between the germline ends. The CDR3 nucleotides are TGTGCCAGCTCCACTCTGGGGACGGGCGAGAAAAACATTCAGTACTTC. It encodes CASSTLGTGEKNIQYF. Based on the CDR3 plus reference TRBV18 and TRBJ2-4, the full variable domain is NAGVMQNPRHLVRRRGQEARLRCSPMKGHSHVYWYRQLPEEGLKFMVYLQKENIIDESGMPKERFSAEFPKEGPSILRIQQVVRGDSAAYFCASSTLGTGEKNIQYFGAGTRLSVL.

Concerning this clone: This sample also contains other DNA sequences that code for the same CDR3. This rearrangement joins TRBV11-3 to TRBJ2-7, with TRBD2 matching 8 bases. Per the germline V gene, CDR1 is SGHNT and CDR2 is YENEEA. There are 14 residues in the CDR3. V gave up 3 bases and J gave up 1 base; unmatched junction bases: 2. The CDR3 is CASSLVAGSYEQYF. The CDR3 nucleotides are TGTGCCAGCAGCTTGGTAGCGGGATCCTACGAGCAGTACTTC.

The chain combines TRBV19 with TRBJ1-1; D call uncertain. Germline V CDR1 and CDR2: LNHDA, SQIVND (reference sequence). CDR3 length: 14 amino acids. Between the trimmed V and J ends, which lost 5 bases and 11 bases, there was a span of 21 bases. CDR3 DNA sequence: TGTGCCAGTAGTGATCTTAACGAGCGACAATCGGCTTTCTTT. It translates to CASSDLNERQSAFF.

The CDR3 is CATSRDLGVARQFF. Written as DNA, the CDR3 is TGTGCCACCAGCAGAGATCTAGGGGTAGCGAGGCAGTTCTTC. The V and J genes are TRBV15 and TRBJ2-1; TRBD1 or TRBD2 may be the D gene (5 bases each). The CDR3 has 14 residues. Trimming removed 0 bases at V and 12 bases at J, with 15 bases between. Germline CDR1 reads LNHNV; CDR2 reads YYDKDF (reference sequence).

V gene TRBV28 combines with J gene TRBJ2-1, with TRBD2 matching 8 bases. Germline assignment: CDR1 MDHEN and CDR2 SYDVKM. With V trimmed by 5 bases and J by 9 bases, 12 bases remained unmatched. The CDR3 contains 15 residues. CDR3 sequence (DNA): TGTGCCAGCAGTGTAACTAGCGGAGTTTTTAGTGAGCAGTTCTTC. Residues: CASSVTSGVFSEQFF.

The chain carries TRBV7-2 and TRBJ1-2, with D possibly being TRBD1 (6 bases). Germline-derived CDR1 and CDR2 are SGHTA and FQGNSA. V shed 5 bases and J shed 8 bases, with 12 bases lying between them. CDR3 size: 12 residues. DNA for the CDR3: TGTGCCAGCAGCGGACAGCACGTCGGCTACACCTTC. Its protein product is CASSGQHVGYTF.

The chain recombines TRBV5-1 with TRBJ2-5; D is undetermined. Per germline, CDR1 SGHRS and CDR2 YFSETQ. CDR3 length: 15 residues. V was trimmed by 2 bases and J by 3 bases, leaving 14 bases between them. CDR3 DNA sequence: TGCGCCAGCAGCTTCGCTGCCAGAATGGAAGAGACCCAGTACTTC. Translating gives CASSFAARMEETQYF.

The rearrangement uses TRBV27 and TRBJ1-1, with D tentatively TRBD1 (5 bases). CDR1 is MNHEY and CDR2 is SMNVEV in the germline V gene (reference sequence). V was shortened by 2 bases and J by 0 bases, with 19 bases between the two germline ends. The CDR3 is 18 residues long. CDR3 coding DNA: TGTGCCAGCAGTTTAGCGGAGGCAGGGACTGATATGAACACTGAAGCTTTCTTT. Its translation: CASSLAEAGTDMNTEAFF.

This clone was detected only once. At one end the junction does not follow the germline gene, possibly because of a read error. The chain employs TRBV18 and TRBJ1-1; no clear D. Germline CDR1 and CDR2: KGHSH and LQKENI. This CDR3 is built from 12 residues. CDR3 sequence reads: CASSSSNAEAFF. The CDR3 DNA reads as TGTGCCAGCTCCTCGTCGAACGCTGAAGCTTTCTTT.

The chain is built from TRBV12-5 and TRBJ2-1; no firm D call. Germline CDR1 reads LGHNT; CDR2 reads FRNRAP. Trimming removed 3 bases at V and 0 bases at J, with 3 bases between. This CDR3 is built from 13 residues. CDR3 DNA: TGTGCTAGTGGTTTCAGCTCCTACAATGAGCAGTTCTTC. This gives the protein CASGFSSYNEQFF.

The J gene is TRBJ2-3, the V gene TRBV11-2, with 10 bases lining up with TRBD2. V shed 1 base, J shed 4 bases, and the junction held 8 bases outside the gene matches. This CDR3 is 17 amino acids long. The germline CDR1 and CDR2 sequences are SGHAT and FQNNGV. The DNA for the CDR3 is TGTGCCAGCAGCTTAGGAGTACTAGCGGGAACGGCAGATACGCAGTATTTT. This encodes CASSLGVLAGTADTQYF. The full variable domain, in which reference TRBV11-2 and TRBJ2-3 provide the parts outside the CDR3, is EAGVAQSPRYKIIEKRQSVAFWCNPISGHATLYWYQQILGQGPKLLIQFQNNGVVDDSQLPKDRFSAERLKGVDSTLKIQPAKLEDSAVYLCASSLGVLAGTADTQYFGPGTRLTVL.

The chain uses TRBV19 and TRBJ1-2; D remains unclear. V lost 5 bases and J lost 0, with 13 bases in between. The germline CDR1 and CDR2 sequences are LNHDA and SQIVND (reference sequence). The CDR3 consists of 15 residues. The CDR3 DNA follows: TGTGCCAGTAGTCCCGTCGAGATTTCTAACTATGGCTACACCTTC. Encoded protein: CASSPVEISNYGYTF.

The chain couples TRBV6-5 to TRBJ1-2; D perhaps matches TRBD1 (5 bases). V was trimmed by 6 bases and J by 7 bases, leaving 15 bases between them. The CDR3 loop spans 13 amino acids. Germline V gene lookup returns CDR1 MNHEY and CDR2 SVGAGI. The DNA for the CDR3 is TGTGCCAGCAGGAAACCAGGGTTTGTTGGCTACACCTTC. Its translation is CASRKPGFVGYTF.

The chain carries TRBV9 and TRBJ2-5; D unresolved. There are 14 residues in the CDR3. V was shortened by 0 bases and J by 4 bases, with 10 bases between the two germline ends. Germline CDR1 reads SGDLS; CDR2 reads YYNGEE. The CDR3 protein is CASSVATGTETQYF. The CDR3 DNA follows: TGTGCCAGCAGCGTAGCTACTGGCACAGAGACCCAGTACTTC.

This chain connects TRBV7-2 to TRBJ2-1; D remains ambiguous. Trimming left V 3 bases short and J 8 bases short, with 11 bases between. CDR1 and CDR2 (germline): SGHTA, FQGNSA. This CDR3 spans 13 amino acids. The CDR3 spells CASSLMAGDEQFF. The DNA of the CDR3 is TGTGCCAGCAGCTTGATGGCTGGCGATGAGCAGTTCTTC.

The chain links TRBV7-9 to TRBJ2-5; TRBD2 might be the D (6 bases). This CDR3 contains 15 residues. The ends were cut back, 5 bases at V and 1 base at J, with 14 bases in the middle. CDR1 is SEHNR and CDR2 is FQNEAQ in the germline V gene (reference sequence). CDR3 in DNA: TGTGCCAGCAGCCCCCGTAGCGGATCCCAAGAGACCCAGTACTTC. Its protein is CASSPRSGSQETQYF.

The chain combines TRBV18 with TRBJ1-1; 7 bases are a match to TRBD1. Germline assignment: CDR1 KGHSH and CDR2 LQKENI. J gave up 2 bases and V 5 bases, and 5 bases lay outside the gene matches. CDR3 length equals 14 residues. CDR3: CASSGQGGNTEAFF. The CDR3 DNA follows: TGTGCCAGCTCAGGGCAAGGGGGCAACACTGAAGCTTTCTTT. Variable domain in full (rest from reference TRBV18 and TRBJ1-1): NAGVMQNPRHLVRRRGQEARLRCSPMKGHSHVYWYRQLPEEGLKFMVYLQKENIIDESGMPKERFSAEFPKEGPSILRIQQVVRGDSAAYFCASSGQGGNTEAFFGQGTRLTVV.

The V and J genes are TRBV27 and TRBJ2-6, with D unclear. Germline V gene sequence: CDR1 MNHEY, CDR2 SMNVEV (reference sequence). The CDR3 contains 15 residues. Trimming removed 3 bases from V and 0 bases from J, with 6 bases in between. The CDR3 coding sequence is TGTGCCAGCAGTTTGGGGTCCTCTGGGGCCAACGTCCTGACTTTC. It is translated as CASSLGSSGANVLTF.

The J gene is TRBJ2-7, the V gene TRBV18, with D hard to call. The V end lost 5 bases, the J end lost 0 bases, and 14 bases lay between the germline ends. The CDR3 is made up of 15 amino acids. Per germline, CDR1 KGHSH and CDR2 LQKENI. The CDR3 region is CASSVRQLSSYEQYF. The CDR3 nucleotides read TGTGCCAGCTCAGTAAGGCAGCTTAGCTCCTACGAGCAGTACTTC.